The sequence of this T cell receptor beta chain was determined in a study of shared clonotypes between healthy human individuals. A single count supports this clone. Germline assignment: CDR1 SGHDN and CDR2 FVKESK. This CDR3 spans 11 amino acids. V was cut by 2 bases and J by 11 bases, with 7 bases left in between. This table comes from immunoSEQ multiplex PCR, and its TCRdb copy is limited to in-frame clones, with some not included. Altogether around 88,000 clones are present, approximately 70% being singletons, with the ten largest covering roughly 52%. The specimen sequenced was memory CD8+ T cells sorted from blood. Stated subset: CD45RO+ cells pooled with CCR7-negative TemRA cells. The rearrangement links TRBV14 to TRBJ1-3, with D unresolved. This receptor was taken from a man aged 25 to 40 in good health. CDR3 DNA sequence: TGTGCCAGCAGCCAATCGTTGTCCATATATTTT. Residues: CASSQSLSIYF.